Below, 20 T cell receptor beta chains from the same sample are listed, as sequenced in a study of Ad26.COV2.S vaccination and SARS-CoV-2 variants. The treatment here: some 20 received Ad26.COV2.S at low or high dose, single or two shots; 5 received placebo; per-sample allocation not given. Specimens were obtained on day 63 following the first vaccine or placebo injection. Sequenced by immunoSEQ multiplex PCR; TCRdb stores in-frame clones only, minus some. This sample has 510,000 or so clones, with roughly 85% found just once. Source: peripheral blood, taken in a trial of Ad26.COV2.S vaccine versus placebo. The receptors shown here come from a person between 18 and 65 years old who received the Ad26.COV2.S COVID-19 vaccine or a placebo.

This chain joins TRBV18 and TRBJ1-2; possible D gene TRBD1, 5 bases. V lost 2 bases and J 0 bases, leaving 13 bases between the germline ends. The CDR3 is 16 amino acids. CDR1 and CDR2 from the germline V gene are KGHSH and LQKENI. The CDR3 bases are TGTGCCAGCTCACCATATCCAGGGCCTACTAACTATGGCTACACCTTC. Translation: CASSPYPGPTNYGYTF.

The gene calls are TRBV19 and TRBJ2-7, with D uncertain. The V and J ends lost 3 bases and 2 bases respectively, with 5 bases between them. The germline V gene encodes CDR1 LNHDA and CDR2 SQIVND (reference sequence). This CDR3 has 12 residues. The CDR3 nucleotides read TGTGCCAGTAGTATCCACCCCTACGAGCAGTACTTC. This translates into CASSIHPYEQYF.

The chain employs TRBV20-1 and TRBJ2-3; TRBD2 matches at 13 bases. The junction had 8 bases not matched to a gene; V was cut back by 3 bases and J by 5 bases. Germline V gene data show CDR1 as DFQATT and CDR2 as SNEGSKA (reference sequence). The CDR3 sequence is 16 residues long. CDR3 residues: CSASLRLAGGLDTQYF. CDR3 nucleotides: TGCAGTGCTAGTCTGAGACTAGCGGGAGGATTAGATACGCAGTATTTT.

The genes are TRBV7-3 and TRBJ2-6; D gene uncertain. V shed 3 bases and J shed 0 bases, with 12 bases lying between them. CDR1 is SGHTA and CDR2 is FQGTGA in the germline V gene. The CDR3 runs to 17 residues. CDR3 sequence reads: CASSFKGHLSGANVLTF. In DNA, the CDR3 is TGTGCCAGCAGCTTTAAGGGTCACCTCTCTGGGGCCAACGTCCTGACTTTC.

V gene TRBV5-6 combines with J gene TRBJ1-1; D perhaps matches TRBD1 (6 bases). Looked up from germline, CDR1 is SGHDT and CDR2 is YYEEEE. The V and J ends lost 5 bases and 11 bases respectively, with 19 bases between them. This CDR3 is 13 amino acids long. The CDR3 bases are TGTGCCAGCAGGTCTCCAGGGGTTCAAGCCGCTTTCTTT. Translating it yields CASRSPGVQAAFF. The full variable domain, in which reference TRBV5-6 and TRBJ1-1 provide the parts outside the CDR3, is DAGVTQSPTHLIKTRGQQVTLRCSPKSGHDTVSWYQQALGQGPQFIFQYYEEEERQRGNFPDRFSGHQFPNYSSELNVNALLLGDSALYLCASRSPGVQAAFFGQGTRLTVV.

This rearrangement joins TRBV7-8 to TRBJ1-4, with D uncertain. V gave up 2 bases and J gave up 8 bases, with 15 bases separating them. Germline-derived CDR1 and CDR2 are SGHVS and FQNEAQ. The CDR3 consists of 15 residues. CDR3 in DNA: TGTGCCAGCAGCTTACGAGGCAGTCCCATCGAAAAACTGTTTTTT. Translated: CASSLRGSPIEKLFF.

This chain uses TRBV11-2 with TRBJ2-7; the match to TRBD2 covers 7 bases. The length of the CDR3 is 14 residues. Germline loops: CDR1 SGHAT, CDR2 FQNNGV. Trimming at V came to 5 bases and at J to 3 bases, leaving 7 bases not matched to a gene. The CDR3 DNA is TGTGCCAGCAGCCCCCAGACTAGCTTCTACGAGCAGTACTTC. It encodes CASSPQTSFYEQYF. The whole variable domain, filled in from reference TRBV11-2 and TRBJ2-7, reads EAGVAQSPRYKIIEKRQSVAFWCNPISGHATLYWYQQILGQGPKLLIQFQNNGVVDDSQLPKDRFSAERLKGVDSTLKIQPAKLEDSAVYLCASSPQTSFYEQYFGPGTRLTVT.

This clone was seen a handful of times. The rearrangement links TRBV3-1 (or the pseudogene TRBV3-2) to TRBJ1-3; D unresolved. V lost 4 bases and J 4 bases, leaving 5 bases between the germline ends. The V gene's germline CDR1 is LGHDT and CDR2 YNNKEL (reference sequence). There are 12 residues in the CDR3. The CDR3 loop is CASSPLGNTIYF. CDR3 bases: TGTGCCAGCAGCCCCCTCGGAAACACCATATATTTT.

The chain's CDR3 is CASSPPVETQYF. CDR3 DNA sequence: TGTGCCAGCAGTCCACCGGTTGAGACCCAGTACTTC. The chain couples TRBV28 to TRBJ2-5; no reliable D call. This CDR3 comprises 12 residues. From germline, CDR1 is MDHEN and CDR2 SYDVKM. Trimming took off 5 bases at V and 5 bases at J, with 9 bases between the two ends. Full variable domain (remainder filled in from reference TRBV28 and TRBJ2-5): DVKVTQSSRYLVKRTGEKVFLECVQDMDHENMFWYRQDPGLGLRLIYFSYDVKMKEKGDIPEGYSVSREKKERFSLILESASTNQTSMYLCASSPPVETQYFGPGTRLLVL.

In its sample, this clone was seen a few times. The rearrangement joins TRBV11-3 to TRBJ2-7; TRBD2 is a possible D gene (5 bases). The germline gives CDR1 SGHNT, CDR2 YENEEA. With 1 base removed from V and 2 bases from J, the gap between germline ends came to 9 bases. CDR3 size: 14 residues. CDR3 nucleotide sequence: TGTGCCAGCAGCTTAGGTGGAGGAACCTACGAGCAGTACTTC. Encoded protein: CASSLGGGTYEQYF.

Written as DNA, the CDR3 is TGTGCCAGCAGTTTAAACCACCCTACCGGGGAGCAGTACTTC. Translation gives CASSLNHPTGEQYF. J is TRBJ2-7 and V is TRBV28, with no clear D. This CDR3 is 14 amino acids long. In germline, CDR1 is MDHEN, CDR2 SYDVKM. V was trimmed by 2 bases and J by 7 bases, leaving 15 bases between them.

This clone turned up a few times. J is TRBJ1-3 and V is TRBV15; no firm D call. Germline V gene lookup returns CDR1 LNHNV and CDR2 YYDKDF (reference sequence). CDR3 size: 18 residues. V shed 0 bases and J shed 0 bases, with 15 bases lying between them. The CDR3 sequence is CATSRDLGLIGSGNTIYF. The CDR3 DNA is TGTGCCACCAGCAGAGATCTAGGCCTGATCGGCTCTGGAAACACCATATATTTT.

The V and J genes are TRBV7-9 and TRBJ1-5; the D gene is possibly TRBD1 (6 bases). V was clipped by 3 bases and J by 0 bases, with 15 bases between them. CDR1 SEHNR and CDR2 FQNEAQ come from the germline V gene (reference sequence). The CDR3 loop spans 17 amino acids. CDR3 bases: TGTGCCAGCAGCTTCTCCCGGGGGCGAGCTAGCAATCAGCCCCAGCATTTT. Encoded protein: CASSFSRGRASNQPQHF.

V is TRBV9 and J is TRBJ1-2, with D tentatively TRBD1 (6 bases). There are 12 residues in the CDR3. CDR1 and CDR2 from the germline V gene are SGDLS and YYNGEE. The ends were cut back, 3 bases at V and 7 bases at J, with 10 bases in the middle. Written as DNA, the CDR3 is TGTGCCAGCAGCGGAGGGGGAGGTGGCTACACCTTC. This translates into CASSGGGGGYTF.

The rearrangement joins TRBV9 to TRBJ2-2; unclear D gene. This CDR3 region has 17 residues. V was clipped by 3 bases and J by 4 bases, with 19 bases between them. Germline CDR1 reads SGDLS; CDR2 reads YYNGEE. The CDR3 protein is CASSDPPQGRGTGELFF. The CDR3 DNA follows: TGTGCCAGCAGCGACCCCCCCCAAGGCAGAGGCACCGGGGAGCTGTTTTTT.

The chain recombines TRBV30 with TRBJ2-1; 12 bases are shared with TRBD2. Trimming cost V 1 base and J 5 bases; bases outside gene matches: 9. In germline, CDR1 is GTSNPN, CDR2 SVGIG (reference sequence). The CDR3 sequence is 17 residues long. CDR3 DNA sequence: TGTGCCTGGAGTGAGGGGGTCTGGACTAGCGGGAACAATGAGCAGTTCTTC. Protein: CAWSEGVWTSGNNEQFF.

This chain uses TRBV7-9 with TRBJ1-5; no definite D call. Germline V CDR1 and CDR2: SEHNR, FQNEAQ (reference sequence). V was pared by 11 bases and J by 0 bases, with 11 bases between. This CDR3 is 13 amino acids long. The CDR3 DNA is TGTGCCGTCGGGAGGGTTAGCAATCAGCCCCAGCATTTT. Amino acids: CAVGRVSNQPQHF.

The chain uses TRBV6-5 and TRBJ2-1, with D hard to call. The CDR3 is made up of 14 amino acids. The germline V gene encodes CDR1 MNHEY and CDR2 SVGAGI. The V and J ends lost 6 bases and 0 bases respectively, with 9 bases between them. The CDR3 coding sequence is TGTGCCAGCAGGAAGGTAGGCTCCTACAATGAGCAGTTCTTC. It encodes CASRKVGSYNEQFF.

CDR3 coding DNA: TGTGCCAGCAGTTACATGGTCTTTGTCGCAGATGGAGGTCAGGATGAGCAGTTCTTC. This codes for CASSYMVFVADGGQDEQFF. V is TRBV6-2 or TRBV6-3 and J is TRBJ2-1, with a tentative D call TRBD2 (5 bases). The germline CDR1 and CDR2 sequences are MNHEY and SVGEGT. The CDR3 loop spans 19 amino acids. The germline V and J ends were trimmed by 2 bases and 8 bases, with 28 bases remaining between them.

The rearrangement uses TRBV28 and TRBJ1-2; D gene unclear. The germline V and J ends were trimmed by 2 bases and 9 bases, with 10 bases remaining between them. Per the germline V gene, CDR1 is MDHEN and CDR2 is SYDVKM. The CDR3 sequence is 12 residues long. The CDR3 region has the DNA TGTGCCAGCAGTTTAACCGACCGGCGCTACACCTTC. Protein sequence: CASSLTDRRYTF.